Here is one TCR beta chain with its context. The data derive from a study of regulatory T cells in long-lasting Graves disease. For TCR beta, libraries came from iRepertoire HTBI primers and Arm-PCR of CDR3 regions. MiXCR, run by TCRdb on the multiplex PCR reads, gives a single entry per CDR3 protein. The sample has more than 400,000 distinct CDR3 sequences; 15% to 20% are singletons. Sample time point: newly diagnosed GD, antithyroid drugs for less than 3 months. Extracted PBMC RNA gave rise to the TCR library. This sample also belongs to another study, concerning T cells in Graves' hyperthyroidism and ophthalmopathy. That work contributes: The study defined stable Graves' hyperthyroidism as no ophthalmopathy progression within 18 months.

The sequence derives from a woman between 25 and 40 years old with Graves disease. This material consisted of peripheral blood mononuclear cells (PBMCs), taken at new diagnosis, from a patient treated with antithyroid drugs.

In DNA form, the CDR3 reads TGTGCCAGTAGTACCGGACAGGGGGATCAGCCCCAGCATTTT. Encoded protein: CASSTGQGDQPQHF. V usage is TRBV19 and J usage is TRBJ1-5; 10 bases align to TRBD1. Germline-derived CDR1 and CDR2 are LNHDA and SQIVND (reference sequence). The V gene end was trimmed by 4 bases and the J gene end by 5 bases; junction bases not matched to a gene: 2. The CDR3 length is 14 residues. The full variable domain, its missing parts supplied by reference TRBV19 and TRBJ1-5, is DGGITQSPKYLFRKEGQNVTLSCEQNLNHDAMYWYRQDPGQGLRLIYYSQIVNDFQKGDIAEGYSVSREKKESFPLTVTSAQKNPTAFYLCASSTGQGDQPQHFGDGTRLSIL.